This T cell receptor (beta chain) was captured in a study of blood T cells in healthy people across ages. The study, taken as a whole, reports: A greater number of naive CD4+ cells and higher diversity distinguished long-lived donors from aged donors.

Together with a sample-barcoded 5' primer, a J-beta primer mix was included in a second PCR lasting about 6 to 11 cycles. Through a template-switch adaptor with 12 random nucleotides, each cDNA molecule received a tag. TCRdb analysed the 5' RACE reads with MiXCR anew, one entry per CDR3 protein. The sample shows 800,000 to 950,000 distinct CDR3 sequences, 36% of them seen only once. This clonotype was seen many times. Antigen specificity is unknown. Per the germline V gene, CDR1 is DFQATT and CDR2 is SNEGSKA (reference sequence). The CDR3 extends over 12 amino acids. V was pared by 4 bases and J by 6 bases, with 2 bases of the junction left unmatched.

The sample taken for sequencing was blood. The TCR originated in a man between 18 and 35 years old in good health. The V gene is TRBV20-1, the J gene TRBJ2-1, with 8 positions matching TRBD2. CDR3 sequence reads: CSAIGGGNEQFF. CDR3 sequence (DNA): TGCAGTGCTATCGGGGGGGGCAATGAGCAGTTCTTC.